The 21 T cell receptor beta chains listed next were all sequenced from one sample in a study of glioma-infiltrating T cells. The iRepertoire nested amplicon-rescue multiplex PCR amplified TCR alpha and beta CDR3s from RNA. TCRdb used MiXCR to reprocess the multiplex PCR reads, holding one entry per CDR3 protein. The sample has about 180,000 distinct CDR3 sequences; around 42% are singletons. Sequencing used glioma tissue, nonneoplastic brain tissue, or PBMCs (not recorded which). The receptors derive from a human donor with low-grade glioma or glioblastoma, undergoing nonglioma brain surgery, or in good health (not recorded which).

Notes on this clonotype: A much more abundant neighbour one base away suggests this may be a read error. The chain has TRBV27 and TRBJ2-1; D is ambiguous. The CDR3 has 11 residues. CDR1 and CDR2 (germline): MNHEY, SMNVEV (reference sequence). The CDR3 loop reads CASSLTRNNSF. The CDR3 DNA reads TGTGCCAGCAGTTTGACCAGAAATAATAGCTTC.

About this clonotype: A read error may explain this, as a much larger clone is one base away. V and J are TRBV7-2 and TRBJ1-5; D gene uncertain. Germline lookup yields CDR1 SGHTA and CDR2 FQGNSA. The CDR3 consists of 14 residues. Trimming stripped 2 bases from V and 4 bases from J, with 9 bases between. CDR3 DNA: TGTGCCAGCAGCTTATGTCAGTTAAATCAGCCCCAGCATTTT. As protein: CASSLCQLNQPQHF.

This clonotype has a handful of counts. This chain links TRBV6-2 or TRBV6-3 with TRBJ2-1; the D gene is possibly TRBD2 (5 bases). The CDR3 is 16 residues long. Germline CDR1 is MNHEY and CDR2 is SVGEGT. Trimming shortened V by 6 bases and J by 8 bases, and 23 bases separated the two germline ends. The CDR3 region has the DNA TGTGCCAGCAGCCCCGAGGGTGAACTGGGCGTCTATGAGCAGTTCTTC. The encoded protein is CASSPEGELGVYEQFF.

Of note for this clonotype: A much larger clonotype is one base distant, so this may be a read error. The chain uses TRBV7-2 and TRBJ2-3, with TRBD1 as a possible D gene (6 bases). Trimming took 2 bases from V and 4 from J, leaving 10 bases between them. Germline CDR1 reads SGHTA; CDR2 reads FQGNSA. This CDR3 comprises 14 residues. The CDR3 coding sequence is TGTGCCAGCAGCTTAAAAGGGGGTTCAGATACGCAGTATTTT. This gives the protein CASSLKGGSDTQYF.

A few counts support this clonotype. This rearrangement joins TRBV7-9 to TRBJ2-1; unclear D gene. Germline lookup yields CDR1 SEHNR and CDR2 FQNEAQ (reference sequence). CDR3 size: 14 residues. V was clipped by 3 bases and J by 4 bases, with 10 bases between them. The CDR3 is CASSLGGNYNEQFF. The CDR3 DNA reads as TGTGCCAGCAGCTTGGGCGGAAATTACAATGAGCAGTTCTTC.

This clonotype has at least ten counts. V usage is TRBV11-3 and J usage is TRBJ2-1; D is possibly TRBD1 (6 bases). V gave up 4 bases and J gave up 9 bases, with 19 bases separating them. The germline gives CDR1 SGHNT, CDR2 YENEEA. CDR3 length: 15 residues. CDR3 nucleotides: TGTGCCAGCAGCTCGGACAGTCCTACTGTAGGTGAGCAGTTCTTC. Residues: CASSSDSPTVGEQFF.

With respect to this clonotype: This sequence may be a read error, since a much larger clone differs from it by one base. This rearrangement joins TRBV15 to TRBJ2-1; the D gene is possibly TRBD2 (6 bases). V gave up 0 bases and J gave up 0 bases, with 15 bases separating them. The germline gives CDR1 LNHNV, CDR2 YYDKDF (reference sequence). This CDR3 region has 18 residues. CDR3 coding DNA: TGTGCCACCAGCAGAGATTCTAGAGGGAGGTTCTCCTACAATGAGCAGTTCTTC. It translates to CATSRDSRGRFSYNEQFF.

Concerning this clonotype itself: In this CDR3 the conserved last residue, phenylalanine or tryptophan, is missing, so a read error is likely. The chain is built from TRBV11-2 and TRBJ1-2; 8 bases map to TRBD1. The CDR3 sequence is 15 residues long. V shed 4 bases, J shed 8 bases, and the junction held 12 bases outside the gene matches. The germline V gene encodes CDR1 SGHAT and CDR2 FQNNGV. CDR3 amino acids: CASSSLRTGMQGYTL. CDR3 DNA sequence: TGTGCCAGCAGCTCCTTAAGGACAGGGATGCAGGGCTACACCTTA.

This clonotype has only one observation. Being one base from a much bigger clone, this may be a read error. The chain carries TRBV28 and TRBJ2-2, with 9 bases aligning to TRBD1. Trimming cost V 8 bases and J 0 bases; bases outside gene matches: 1. The germline CDR1 and CDR2 sequences are MDHEN and SYDVKM. The CDR3 contains 14 residues. The CDR3 DNA follows: TGTGCCAGCGGGACAGGGTCGAACACCGGGGAGCTGTTTTTT. Translated, it gives CASGTGSNTGELFF.

Remarks on this clonotype: A much larger clonotype is one base distant, so this may be a read error. The genes are TRBV20-1 and TRBJ2-5; D perhaps matches TRBD2 (5 bases). The V end was cut by 6 bases, the J end by 4 bases, with 21 bases between. The CDR3 spans 15 residues. Germline-derived CDR1 and CDR2 are DFQATT and SNEGSKA (reference sequence). The CDR3 is CSAAREPAVGETQYF. The DNA for the CDR3 is TGCAGTGCCGCTAGAGAGCCAGCGGTAGGAGAGACCCAGTACTTC.

Note on this clonotype: Germline is not matched at one junction end, which may reflect a read error. V gene TRBV20-1 combines with J gene TRBJ2-3; 8 positions agree with TRBD2. The CDR3 covers 16 residues. CDR1 DFQATT and CDR2 SNEGSKA come from the germline V gene (reference sequence). The CDR3 region has the DNA TGCAGTGCTAGAGATGGGCAGCGGGAGTGGACCGATACGCAGTCTTTT. As protein: CSARDGQREWTDTQSF.

This clonotype occurred once. At one end the junction does not follow the germline gene, possibly because of a read error. The rearrangement links TRBV5-5 to TRBJ2-3; D remains unclear. Germline CDR1 and CDR2: SGHKS and YYEKEE (reference sequence). CDR3 length equals 14 residues. DNA for the CDR3: TGTGTCAGCATCTCTCGTTGGACCCAGGATACGCAGTATTTT. It is translated as CVSISRWTQDTQYF.

The gene calls are TRBV28 and TRBJ2-3, with 7 nucleotides matching TRBD2. The trim removed 4 bases at V and 4 bases at J, leaving 11 bases unmatched. The CDR3 runs to 16 residues. Germline assignment: CDR1 MDHEN and CDR2 SYDVKM. CDR3: CASSSLLSGGPDTQYF. CDR3 DNA sequence: TGTGCCAGCAGTTCCCTACTATCGGGAGGTCCAGATACGCAGTATTTT.

This clonotype appeared many times. The chain has TRBV28 and TRBJ2-3, with D possibly matching TRBD2 (5 bases). This CDR3 has 14 residues. The germline gives CDR1 MDHEN, CDR2 SYDVKM. V was pared by 8 bases and J by 2 bases, with 14 bases between. This CDR3 reads CASVGAEYTDTQYF. The CDR3 DNA reads as TGTGCCAGCGTTGGAGCGGAATACACAGATACGCAGTATTTT. Combining the CDR3 with reference TRBV28 and TRBJ2-3 gives the whole variable domain DVKVTQSSRYLVKRTGEKVFLECVQDMDHENMFWYRQDPGLGLRLIYFSYDVKMKEKGDIPEGYSVSREKKERFSLILESASTNQTSMYLCASVGAEYTDTQYFGPGTRLTVL.

This clonotype has ten or more counts. This chain links TRBV24-1 with TRBJ1-1, with TRBD1 identical over 8 bases. V shed 3 bases and J 5 bases; nucleotides not matched to a gene: 7. Germline V gene sequence: CDR1 KGHDR, CDR2 SFDVKD. The length of the CDR3 is 15 residues. The CDR3 loop is CATSDAGTGGTEAFF. The CDR3 DNA reads TGTGCCACCAGTGATGCCGGGACAGGTGGGACTGAAGCTTTCTTT.

This clonotype was seen many times. This chain links TRBV7-2 with TRBJ2-3; TRBD1 agrees at 7 bases. V lost 5 bases to trimming and J lost 0 bases; unmatched junction nucleotides: 5. The CDR3 spans 15 residues. The germline CDR1 and CDR2 sequences are SGHTA and FQGNSA. The CDR3 coding sequence is TGTGCCAGCAGCGTCGGGACAGCTAGCACAGATACGCAGTATTTT. Residues: CASSVGTASTDTQYF. Combining the CDR3 with reference TRBV7-2 and TRBJ2-3 gives the whole variable domain GAGVSQSPSNKVTEKGKDVELRCDPISGHTALYWYRQSLGQGLEFLIYFQGNSAPDKSGLPSDRFSAERTGGSVSTLTIQRTQQEDSAVYLCASSVGTASTDTQYFGPGTRLTVL.

Details on this clonotype: A much larger clonotype is one base distant, so this may be a read error. The chain recombines TRBV28 with TRBJ1-1; D is perhaps TRBD1 (5 bases). This CDR3 is 15 amino acids long. The ends were cut back, 2 bases at V and 6 bases at J, with 16 bases in the middle. The germline gives CDR1 MDHEN, CDR2 SYDVKM. In DNA form, the CDR3 reads TGTGCCAGCAGTTTAGGGGCAAAAGGGCTCCCTGAAGCTTTCTTT. It codes for CASSLGAKGLPEAFF.

This rearrangement joins TRBV7-2 to TRBJ2-3; D is possibly TRBD2 (5 bases). CDR3 length: 17 amino acids. V lost 5 bases and J 6 bases, leaving 24 bases between the germline ends. Germline CDR1 and CDR2: SGHTA and FQGNSA. CDR3 residues: CASSTTLGRASLDTQYF. The CDR3, as DNA: TGTGCCAGCAGCACCACCTTGGGGAGAGCATCCCTTGATACGCAGTATTTT. Full variable domain (missing parts from reference TRBV7-2 and TRBJ2-3): GAGVSQSPSNKVTEKGKDVELRCDPISGHTALYWYRQSLGQGLEFLIYFQGNSAPDKSGLPSDRFSAERTGGSVSTLTIQRTQQEDSAVYLCASSTTLGRASLDTQYFGPGTRLTVL.

In this sample, this clonotype turned up many times. V is TRBV7-2 and J is TRBJ2-7; D is possibly TRBD2 (6 bases). Between the trimmed V and J ends, which lost 1 base and 0 bases, there was a span of 13 bases. The CDR3 has 16 residues. Germline V lookup: CDR1 SGHTA, CDR2 FQGNSA. Written as DNA, the CDR3 is TGTGCCAGCAGCTTAGTAGGCGCGGGAAGCTCCTACGAGCAGTACTTC. It is translated as CASSLVGAGSSYEQYF.

Many counts were recorded for this clonotype. The chain combines TRBV6-4 with TRBJ2-1; no clear D gene. Germline CDR1 reads MRHNA; CDR2 reads SNTAGT. This CDR3 has 13 residues. Trimming removed 4 bases at V and 4 bases at J, with 8 bases between. The CDR3, as DNA: TGTGCCAGCAGTGTTGACGGTTACAATGAGCAGTTCTTC. It specifies CASSVDGYNEQFF.

This clonotype was picked up many times. The gene calls are TRBV7-9 and TRBJ1-1; perhaps TRBD1 as D (6 bases). Trimming pared 1 base from V and 6 bases from J, leaving 12 bases between. Germline V gives CDR1 SEHNR, CDR2 FQNEAQ (reference sequence). The length of the CDR3 is 14 residues. The CDR3 nucleotides are TGTGCCAGCAGCTTAGACAGGGTGGTCGCTGAAGCTTTCTTT. Translation gives CASSLDRVVAEAFF.